Listed here are 10 T cell receptor beta chains from one sample, sequenced in a study of shared clonotypes between healthy human individuals. Sequenced by immunoSEQ multiplex PCR; TCRdb stores in-frame clones only, minus some. The profile shows some 2.1 million clones, less than 95% of them singletons. Selected positively for CCR7 and CD45RO-negative, naive CD8 cells excluded terminally differentiated effector memory CD45RA+ cells. Sequencing was done on a sample of naive CD8+ T cells sorted from blood. These receptors originate from a man aged 18-30 years in good health.

The V and J genes are TRBV7-2 and TRBJ2-1; no firm D call. CDR1 is SGHTA, CDR2 FQGNSA, per germline. The CDR3 contains 12 residues. With 3 bases removed from V and 9 bases from J, the gap between germline ends came to 9 bases. The CDR3, as DNA: TGTGCCAGCAGCTTGTATGGCTTTGAGCAGTTCTTC. Protein: CASSLYGFEQFF. The full variable domain, with the rest looked up from reference TRBV7-2 and TRBJ2-1, is GAGVSQSPSNKVTEKGKDVELRCDPISGHTALYWYRQSLGQGLEFLIYFQGNSAPDKSGLPSDRFSAERTGGSVSTLTIQRTQQEDSAVYLCASSLYGFEQFFGPGTRLTVL.

The chain links TRBV20-1 to TRBJ2-7, with D unresolved. From germline, CDR1 is DFQATT and CDR2 SNEGSKA (reference sequence). Trimming removed 3 bases at V and 6 bases at J, with 6 bases between. The CDR3 spans 10 residues. CDR3 sequence: CSARDGEQYF. The DNA of the CDR3 is TGCAGTGCTAGGGACGGCGAGCAGTACTTC.

The rearrangement uses TRBV2 and TRBJ1-1; 10 bases line up with TRBD1. The ends lost 4 bases at V and 5 bases at J; junction bases unmatched: 1. There are 13 residues in the CDR3. CDR1 and CDR2 from the germline V gene are SNHLY and FYNNEI. CDR3 sequence: CASSGQGATEAFF. The CDR3, as DNA: TGTGCCAGCAGTGGACAGGGGGCAACTGAAGCTTTCTTT.

This chain uses TRBV6-5 with TRBJ1-5, with D maybe TRBD1 (6 bases). CDR1 is MNHEY and CDR2 is SVGAGI in the germline V gene. The CDR3 runs 13 residues. Trimming took 5 bases from V and 5 from J, leaving 10 bases between them. The CDR3 here is CASSGTPHQPQHF. The CDR3 DNA reads TGTGCCAGCAGTGGGACACCTCATCAGCCCCAGCATTTT.

As regards this clone: The identical CDR3 is also encoded by other nucleotide sequences in the sample. The V call is TRBV15, the J call TRBJ2-7; perhaps TRBD1 as D (6 bases). The germline V and J ends were trimmed by 0 bases and 3 bases, with 12 bases remaining between them. CDR1 is LNHNV and CDR2 is YYDKDF in the germline V gene (reference sequence). CDR3 length equals 15 residues. The CDR3 DNA sequence: TGTGCCACCAGCAGAGATCGGGGACAAGGCTACGAGCAGTACTTC. Its translation is CATSRDRGQGYEQYF.

For this clone: Other nucleotide sequences in the sample specify the same CDR3. The chain recombines TRBV18 with TRBJ2-7; 9 nucleotides agree with TRBD1. From germline, CDR1 is KGHSH and CDR2 LQKENI. The CDR3 loop spans 15 amino acids. V shed 3 bases, J shed 2 bases, and the junction held 5 bases outside the gene matches. Written as DNA, the CDR3 is TGTGCCAGCTCACCCCCGGGACAGGGTCCCTACGAGCAGTACTTC. This encodes CASSPPGQGPYEQYF. Filled out from reference TRBV18 and TRBJ2-7, the complete variable domain reads NAGVMQNPRHLVRRRGQEARLRCSPMKGHSHVYWYRQLPEEGLKFMVYLQKENIIDESGMPKERFSAEFPKEGPSILRIQQVVRGDSAAYFCASSPPGQGPYEQYFGPGTRLTVT.

The chain couples TRBV6-5 to TRBJ2-1, with D possibly being TRBD1 or TRBD2 (5 bases each). The CDR3 sequence is 15 residues long. V gave up 3 bases and J gave up 4 bases, with 13 bases separating them. Germline V gives CDR1 MNHEY, CDR2 SVGAGI. The CDR3 spells CASSYFEGLYNEQFF. Here the CDR3 DNA reads TGTGCCAGCAGTTATTTCGAGGGGCTTTACAATGAGCAGTTCTTC.

This sequence joins TRBV23-1 and TRBJ1-6; D ambiguous. TRBV23-1 is sorted into the ORF group, with uncertain function. V was shortened by 10 bases and J by 11 bases, with 6 bases between the two germline ends. The CDR3 covers 9 residues. CDR3 in amino acids: CAITTPLHF. The CDR3, as DNA: TGCGCCATCACAACACCCCTCCACTTT.

V is TRBV21-1 and J is TRBJ2-5; TRBD2 is the table's D call and was not checked against the DNA. TRBV21-1 is deemed a pseudogene. This CDR3 is built from 13 residues. CDR3 in amino acids: CASSRTIEETQYF. In nucleotides, the CDR3 is TGTGCCAGCAGTCGGACTATAGAAGAGACCCAGTACTTC.

The V call is TRBV5-6, the J call TRBJ2-3; 7 bases align to TRBD1. V was clipped by 2 bases and J by 6 bases; unmatched bases: 6. CDR3 length: 14 amino acids. Per germline, CDR1 SGHDT and CDR2 YYEEEE. The CDR3 DNA is TGTGCCAGCAGCTTCCCGACAGGGATGGATACGCAGTATTTT. Amino acid sequence: CASSFPTGMDTQYF.